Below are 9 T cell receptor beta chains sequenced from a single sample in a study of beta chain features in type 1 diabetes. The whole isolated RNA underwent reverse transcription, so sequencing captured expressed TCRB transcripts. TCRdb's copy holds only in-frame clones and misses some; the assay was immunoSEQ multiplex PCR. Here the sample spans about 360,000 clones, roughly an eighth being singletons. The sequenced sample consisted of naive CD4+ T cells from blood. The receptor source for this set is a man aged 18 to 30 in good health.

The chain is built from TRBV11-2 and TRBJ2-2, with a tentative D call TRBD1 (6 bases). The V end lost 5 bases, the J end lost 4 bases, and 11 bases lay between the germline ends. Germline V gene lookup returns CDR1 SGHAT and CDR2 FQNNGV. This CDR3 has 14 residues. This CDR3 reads CASSISDSTGELFF. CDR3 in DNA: TGTGCCAGCAGCATCTCGGACAGCACCGGGGAGCTGTTTTTT.

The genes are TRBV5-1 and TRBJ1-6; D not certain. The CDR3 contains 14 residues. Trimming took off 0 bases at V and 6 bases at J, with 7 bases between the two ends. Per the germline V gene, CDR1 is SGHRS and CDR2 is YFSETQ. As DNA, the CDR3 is TGCGCCAGCAGCTTGGATGACATTAATTCACCCCTCCACTTT. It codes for CASSLDDINSPLHF.

The DNA of the CDR3 is TGTGCCAGCAGTCGGAAGGGGGCGCCTCCAGATACGCAGTATTTT. It is translated as CASSRKGAPPDTQYF. The J gene is TRBJ2-3, the V gene TRBV7-2, with 7 bases matching TRBD1. Germline CDR1 reads SGHTA; CDR2 reads FQGNSA. Trimming cost V 6 bases and J 4 bases; bases outside gene matches: 10. The CDR3 is 15 amino acids.

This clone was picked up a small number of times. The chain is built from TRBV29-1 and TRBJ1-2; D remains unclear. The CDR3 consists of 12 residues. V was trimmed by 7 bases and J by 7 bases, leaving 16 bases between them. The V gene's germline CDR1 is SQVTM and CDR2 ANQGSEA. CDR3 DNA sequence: TGCAGCGCCCTTGAAGGAGACTTTGGCTACACCTTC. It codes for CSALEGDFGYTF. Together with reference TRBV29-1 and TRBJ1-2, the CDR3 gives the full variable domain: SAVISQKPSRDICQRGTSLTIQCQVDSQVTMMFWYRQQPGQSLTLIATANQGSEATYESGFVIDKFPISRPNLTFSTLTVSNMSPEDSSIYLCSALEGDFGYTFGSGTRLTVV.

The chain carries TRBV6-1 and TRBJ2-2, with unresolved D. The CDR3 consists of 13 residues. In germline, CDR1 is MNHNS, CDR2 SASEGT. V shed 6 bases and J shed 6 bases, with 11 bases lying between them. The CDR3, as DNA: TGTGCCAGCAGGATCGAGTGGTCCGGGGAGCTGTTTTTT. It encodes CASRIEWSGELFF.

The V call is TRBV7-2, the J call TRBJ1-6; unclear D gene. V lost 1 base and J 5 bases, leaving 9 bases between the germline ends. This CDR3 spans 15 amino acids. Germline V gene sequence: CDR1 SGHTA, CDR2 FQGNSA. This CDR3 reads CASSLVGQNNSPLHF. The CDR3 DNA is TGTGCCAGCAGCTTAGTTGGGCAGAATAATTCACCCCTCCACTTT.

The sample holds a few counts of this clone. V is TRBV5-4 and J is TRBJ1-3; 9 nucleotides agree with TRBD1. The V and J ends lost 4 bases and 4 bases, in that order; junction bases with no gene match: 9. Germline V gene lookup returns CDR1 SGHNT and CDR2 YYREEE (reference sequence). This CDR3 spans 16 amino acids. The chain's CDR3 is CASSIRDRVFGNTIYF. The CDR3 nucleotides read TGTGCCAGCAGCATCCGGGACAGGGTGTTCGGAAACACCATATATTTT.

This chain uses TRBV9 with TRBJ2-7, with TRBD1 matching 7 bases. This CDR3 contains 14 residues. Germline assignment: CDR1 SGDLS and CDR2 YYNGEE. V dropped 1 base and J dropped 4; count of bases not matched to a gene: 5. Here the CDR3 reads CASSVRDRTYEQYF. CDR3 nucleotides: TGTGCCAGCAGCGTACGGGACAGAACTTACGAGCAGTACTTC.

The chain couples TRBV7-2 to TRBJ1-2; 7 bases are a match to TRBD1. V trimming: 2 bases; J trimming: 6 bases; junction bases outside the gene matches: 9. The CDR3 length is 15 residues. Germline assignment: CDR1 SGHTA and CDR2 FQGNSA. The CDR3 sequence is CASSLSGTARNGYTF. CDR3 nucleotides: TGTGCCAGCAGCTTATCTGGGACAGCCCGGAATGGCTACACCTTC.